This TCR beta chain was profiled in a study of cytomegalovirus exposure and HLA in healthy donors. V was trimmed by 7 bases and J by 12 bases, leaving 12 bases between them. The CDR3 runs 9 residues. Germline V lookup: CDR1 GTSNPN, CDR2 SVGIG (reference sequence). Use of 60 Vbeta and 13 Jbeta primers characterized the PCR. Libraries were prepared by immunoSEQ multiplex PCR; TCRdb keeps only in-frame clonotypes and omits some of them. The sample lists some 160,000 clones; roughly 80% were seen once. As concerns this clone: Its target is not known.

Notes on the study in general: There was a cluster of highly shared sequence variants that was likely a sequencing artifact. An ancestry cluster, one associated with Asian ancestry, reportedly showed fewer N-insertions than the roughly 670-donor mean in a later analysis. In an earlier analysis, about 87% or about 30%: the productive usage of most TCR beta V segments. In a later analysis, common viral pathogens appeared linked to several of the most significant clusters.

Sequencing used PBMCs. This clonotype originated in a male donor in good health and CMV-seropositive. The V and J genes are TRBV30 and TRBJ2-5, with TRBD2 as a possible D gene (5 bases). CDR3 protein: CALSGGEYF. The CDR3 DNA follows: TGTGCCTTGAGCGGAGGAGAGTACTTC.